This TCR beta chain was profiled in a study of graft-versus-host responses after intestinal transplantation. Intraepithelial and lamina propria lymphocytes were freed from processed graft tissue. Study observations and caveats: Some GvH clones appeared in ileal mucosa or blood before recipient bone marrow.

This clone has a single count. What it binds is not known. Produced via immunoSEQ multiplex PCR; TCRdb's table is partial and in-frame only. Among 35,000 to 40,000 clones listed, around 90% were seen once. Sequenced here: ileum tissue, sampled 200 to 210 days after intestinal transplant. The receptor was isolated from a human patient who received an intestinal transplant, so some T cells may come from the graft donor.

The CDR3 is CASTLGRSTDTQYF. The CDR3, as DNA: TGTGCCAGCACCCTTGGACGAAGCACAGATACGCAGTATTTT. The chain carries TRBV5-5 and TRBJ2-3; D gene ambiguous. The CDR3 covers 14 residues. V lost 6 bases and J lost 0, with 11 bases in between. In germline, CDR1 is SGHKS, CDR2 YYEKEE (reference sequence).